The clone carrying this T cell receptor (beta chain) was detected ten times or more. The antigen is unknown. TCR beta CDR3 sequences were amplified from RNA transcripts. HTBI primers were the set used in a first-round RT-PCR of the TCR CDR3. TCRdb re-derived calls from the multiplex PCR reads in MiXCR, one entry per CDR3 protein. The table shows 200,000 to 300,000 distinct CDR3 sequences, with about 16% occurring only once. The CDR3 is 14 amino acids. With 5 bases removed from V and 2 bases from J, the gap between germline ends came to 12 bases. The V gene's germline CDR1 is SGHAT and CDR2 FQNNGV. Around 10 ml of fresh peripheral blood supplied the PBMCs. The record originates from a study of T cells in Graves' hyperthyroidism and ophthalmopathy. Study results and limitations: In validation, the model predicted ophthalmopathy. These predictions came a median approximately 5.9 months before onset. Among clonotypes expanded in thyroid above 0.001, most were also found in blood.

The sequence derives from a woman under 30 with Graves' ophthalmopathy. Material for sequencing was blood. V usage is TRBV11-2 and J usage is TRBJ1-2; TRBD1 might be the D (5 bases). CDR3 nucleotide sequence: TGTGCCAGCAGCGACCGGGGCGGGAACTATGGCTACACCTTC. Protein sequence: CASSDRGGNYGYTF.